The 17 T cell receptor beta chains below come from one sample, sequenced in a study of blood T cell repertoires in COVID-19. Libraries were prepared by immunoSEQ multiplex PCR; TCRdb keeps only in-frame clonotypes and omits some of them. The sample lists fewer than 130,000 clones; 88% were seen once. The sample comprised peripheral blood. All receptors come from a woman aged 45-65 years with acute or convalescent COVID-19.

This clone was seen a single time. The chain is built from TRBV6-1 and TRBJ2-4; D is ambiguous. The length of the CDR3 is 18 residues. Per germline, CDR1 MNHNS and CDR2 SASEGT. Trimming removed 2 bases at V and 5 bases at J, with 22 bases between. CDR3 in DNA: TGTGCCAGCAGTGAAATTTCTGTAGTGTCAGGCGAGCAAAACATTCAGTACTTC. This gives the protein CASSEISVVSGEQNIQYF.

The chain joins TRBV28 to TRBJ1-6, with no clear D. V was pared by 7 bases and J by 11 bases, with 21 bases between. Germline CDR1 and CDR2: MDHEN and SYDVKM. The CDR3 spans 15 residues. CDR3 loop: CASNSELSGGPPLHF. Here the CDR3 DNA reads TGTGCCAGCAATTCGGAGTTATCTGGAGGACCACCCCTCCACTTT.

The V gene is TRBV11-2, the J gene TRBJ2-3; a possible D gene is TRBD2 (6 bases). Germline V CDR1 and CDR2: SGHAT, FQNNGV. V was shortened by 0 bases and J by 8 bases, with 18 bases between the two germline ends. The CDR3 consists of 16 residues. As DNA, the CDR3 is TGTGCCAGCAGCTTAGAGGGGGGAGGCCGCGGTCGTACGCAGTATTTT. Protein: CASSLEGGGRGRTQYF.

This rearrangement joins TRBV5-1 to TRBJ2-7; TRBD2 is a possible D gene (6 bases). Germline V gene sequence: CDR1 SGHRS, CDR2 YFSETQ. V shed 0 bases and J shed 2 bases, with 12 bases lying between them. The CDR3 is 15 amino acids. Written as DNA, the CDR3 is TGCGCCAGCAGCTTGGGCGGGGCCTTAACCTACGAGCAGTACTTC. This encodes CASSLGGALTYEQYF. The full variable domain, with the rest looked up from reference TRBV5-1 and TRBJ2-7, is KAGVTQTPRYLIKTRGQQVTLSCSPISGHRSVSWYQQTPGQGLQFLFEYFSETQRNKGNFPGRFSGRQFSNSRSEMNVSTLELGDSALYLCASSLGGALTYEQYFGPGTRLTVT.

The chain employs TRBV6-6 and TRBJ1-4; possibly TRBD1 for D (5 bases). V was shortened by 5 bases and J by 5 bases, with 12 bases between the two germline ends. The length of the CDR3 is 14 residues. Per the germline V gene, CDR1 is MNHNY and CDR2 is SVGAGI (reference sequence). The CDR3 DNA reads TGTGCCAGCAGTACAGCAGGGTCAAATGAAAAACTGTTTTTT. Amino acids: CASSTAGSNEKLFF.

This sequence joins TRBV6-1 and TRBJ2-7; TRBD2 might be the D (6 bases). The CDR3 has 15 amino acids. Per the germline V gene, CDR1 is MNHNS and CDR2 is SASEGT. Between the trimmed V and J ends, which lost 3 bases and 5 bases, there was a span of 17 bases. This CDR3 reads CASSDWRGGMDEQYF. In nucleotides, the CDR3 is TGTGCCAGCAGTGATTGGCGGGGAGGTATGGACGAGCAGTACTTC.

CDR3 residues: CASSSVGQGYEQYF. The CDR3 DNA reads as TGTGCCAGCAGCTCAGTGGGACAGGGCTACGAGCAGTACTTC. The chain has TRBV5-6 and TRBJ2-7; 9 bases map to TRBD1. Trimming took 3 bases from V and 3 from J; bases not matched to a gene: 4. Germline CDR1 SGHDT, CDR2 YYEEEE. CDR3 size: 14 residues.

This clone was observed a single time. This chain uses TRBV6-6 with TRBJ2-1; tentative D call: TRBD1 (5 bases). Germline V gene sequence: CDR1 MNHNY, CDR2 SVGAGI (reference sequence). V lost 5 bases and J 9 bases, leaving 17 bases between the germline ends. CDR3 length: 14 residues. CDR3 nucleotides: TGTGCCAGCAGTACCGACAGAAACCCCAGTGAGCAGTTCTTC. This encodes CASSTDRNPSEQFF.

The count of this clone is one. V usage is TRBV19 and J usage is TRBJ2-3; a possible D gene is TRBD2 (5 bases). The CDR3 totals 16 residues. CDR1 is LNHDA and CDR2 is SQIVND in the germline V gene (reference sequence). Between the trimmed V and J ends, which lost 5 bases and 1 base, there was a span of 16 bases. CDR3 loop: CASSDPRGAGTDTQYF. The CDR3 bases are TGTGCCAGTAGTGACCCTCGGGGAGCGGGCACAGATACGCAGTATTTT.

V is TRBV25-1 and J is TRBJ2-5; TRBD2 might be the D (6 bases). V lost 0 bases and J 1 base, leaving 18 bases between the germline ends. CDR3 length equals 18 residues. Germline V gene lookup returns CDR1 MGHDK and CDR2 SYGVNS. CDR3 nucleotide sequence: TGTGCCAGCAGTGAATATTTGTCTGCCGCGGGGTTCCAAGAGACCCAGTACTTC. This encodes CASSEYLSAAGFQETQYF.

The rearrangement uses TRBV28 and TRBJ2-7; TRBD1 matches at 9 bases. This CDR3 comprises 15 residues. Germline-derived CDR1 and CDR2 are MDHEN and SYDVKM. Germline trimming cut 5 bases from V and 0 bases from J; bases unmatched to any gene: 5. The CDR3 sequence is CASSPSTGGSYEQYF. The DNA of the CDR3 is TGTGCCAGCAGTCCCTCGACAGGGGGCTCCTACGAGCAGTACTTC.

The chain is built from TRBV10-3 and TRBJ2-1; maybe TRBD1 (5 bases). The germline V gene encodes CDR1 ENHRY and CDR2 SYGVKD. The CDR3 contains 16 residues. Trimming stripped 0 bases from V and 3 bases from J, with 12 bases between. CDR3 in DNA: TGTGCCATCAGTGAGTCGGCAGGGCTATACTACAATGAGCAGTTCTTC. This translates into CAISESAGLYYNEQFF.

The rearrangement links TRBV30 to TRBJ1-2, with D possibly TRBD1 on 6 matching bases. Germline assignment: CDR1 GTSNPN and CDR2 SVGIG (reference sequence). This CDR3 region has 14 residues. V lost 0 bases and J lost 8, with 16 bases in between. CDR3 protein: CAWSVRGGEGGYTF. For the CDR3, the DNA is TGTGCCTGGAGTGTACGTGGGGGCGAGGGAGGCTACACCTTC. The variable domain in full, completed from reference TRBV30 and TRBJ1-2, reads SQTIHQWPATLVQPVGSPLSLECTVEGTSNPNLYWYRQAAGRGLQLLFYSVGIGQISSEVPQNLSASRPQDRQFILSSKKLLLSDSGFYLCAWSVRGGEGGYTFGSGTRLTVV.

In this sample, this clone turned up a few times. The CDR3 loop is CASSPIAGEPTDTQYF. As DNA, the CDR3 is TGTGCCAGCAGCCCAATCGCGGGCGAGCCCACAGATACGCAGTATTTT. V gene TRBV3-1 (or the pseudogene TRBV3-2) combines with J gene TRBJ2-3; possible D gene TRBD2, 5 bases. Germline V lookup: CDR1 LGHDT, CDR2 YNNKEL (reference sequence). This CDR3 contains 16 residues. V lost 4 bases, J lost 2 bases, and 16 bases lay in between.

The table lists this clone with a count of one. The chain couples TRBV5-1 to TRBJ2-7; 7 bases are a match to TRBD2. There are 14 residues in the CDR3. Germline V CDR1 and CDR2: SGHRS, YFSETQ. V was clipped by 2 bases and J by 2 bases; unmatched bases: 4. CDR3 DNA sequence: TGCGCCAGCAGCTTAAGCGGGGTAGCCTACGAGCAGTACTTC. It specifies CASSLSGVAYEQYF.

This chain joins TRBV19 and TRBJ2-5; possibly TRBD2 for D (6 bases). There are 16 residues in the CDR3. From germline, CDR1 is LNHDA and CDR2 SQIVND (reference sequence). Trimming removed 5 bases from V and 5 bases from J, with 21 bases in between. CDR3: CASSSPAGTSDETQYF. The CDR3 region has the DNA TGTGCCAGTAGTTCCCCGGCCGGGACTTCAGACGAGACCCAGTACTTC. Full variable domain (missing parts from reference TRBV19 and TRBJ2-5): DGGITQSPKYLFRKEGQNVTLSCEQNLNHDAMYWYRQDPGQGLRLIYYSQIVNDFQKGDIAEGYSVSREKKESFPLTVTSAQKNPTAFYLCASSSPAGTSDETQYFGPGTRLLVL.

About this clone itself: Other DNA sequences within the sample encode an identical CDR3. V and J are TRBV18 and TRBJ2-1; 9 bases agree with TRBD2. CDR1 and CDR2 (germline): KGHSH, LQKENI. Losses at the gene ends were 2 bases for V and 3 bases for J; bases not matched to a gene: 2. This CDR3 has 15 amino acids. In DNA, the CDR3 is TGTGCCAGCTCACCAGGGCGGGAGGGCTACAATGAGCAGTTCTTC. Encoded protein: CASSPGREGYNEQFF.